The present TCR beta chain was sequenced within a study of T cells expressing NK-cell markers (dated by TCRdb to the early 2020s). At the level of the whole study: In sorted CD3+CD56+NKG2C+, CD3+CD56+NKG2C- and CD3+CD56-NKG2C+ T-cell subsets from roughly 8 donors, TCR beta-chain repertoires were profiled. Among the eight sequenced donors, only one was HCMV-seronegative, while the other seven were HCMV-seropositive. Randomly selected healthy volunteers, three men and five women, were used as the eight sequenced donors. Sequencing of the libraries produced 2 x 150 bp reads on Illumina HiSeq 2000/2500, MiSeq or NextSeq. Study-wide conclusions, independent of this receptor: Those dominant clonotypes were again the most abundant among CD3+CD56-NKG2C+ cells in a few donors, at roughly 25-65%. Whether the expanded NKG2C-expressing T cell clones were specific for HCMV antigens was left unclear. In roughly six donors, the dominant CD3+CD56+NKG2C+ clonotypes were among the top 10 CD8+ clonotypes and accounted for 1.0-7.0% of CD8+ T cells.

To determine HCMV serostatus, a commercial ELISA kit was used to detect HCMV-specific IgG in serum. Ficoll density gradient centrifugation was used to isolate peripheral blood mononuclear cells from blood. The data were produced on an Illumina HiSeq 2000. 5'RACE template switching, by which a universal primer site and unique molecular identifiers were added, was used to make TCR beta cDNA libraries. Priming for cDNA synthesis came from the TCR beta constant segment, and two successive PCR amplification steps followed. In the authors' own workflow: MIGEC was used to demultiplex reads and group the reads by UMI, and MiTCR was used to assemble and quantify clonotypes. Only TCR cDNA sequences supported by at least two reads were kept to exclude erroneous sequences. The tcR package was used for downstream repertoire analysis, and clonotypes were matched between fractions using CDR3 nucleotide sequence together with V segment. VDJmatch was used to annotate antigen specificity against VDJdb, with one amino acid substitution allowed in CDR3. TCRdb reprocessed the reads, and each CDR3 protein sequence is entered once, without DNA. Here the V and J calls rest on TCRdb's processing, not on the authors' analysis. The table for this sample lists roughly 380,000 distinct CDR3 sequences. The ten largest clonotypes hold around 4.9% of the sample.

Concerning this clonotype: Its antigen target is currently unknown.

This TCR was sampled from a man aged 18-69 years in good health. Material: blood T cells: a sorted CD56 or NKG2C T cell subset, CD4+ or CD8+ T cells, or bulk PBMC T cells (not recorded which).

The CDR3 region: CSAPGGGAYEQYF. The chain is assembled from TRBV20-1 and TRBJ2-7; lacking DNA, the TRBD1 call made by TCRdb goes unchecked. The CDR3 spans 13 residues, from the cysteine through the phenylalanine. DNA was not recorded. CDR1 and CDR2, looked up from the germline V gene (reference sequence), are DFQATT and SNEGSKA.